Below are 18 T cell receptor beta chains sequenced from a single sample in a study of T-cell reconstitution after alpha-beta-depleted transplantation in children. Unique molecular identifiers were incorporated into the prepared TCRbeta library. TCRdb re-called the PCR reads with MiXCR, one entry per CDR3 protein. The table records approximately 490,000 distinct CDR3 sequences, approximately 13% of them present only once. The sample consisted of PBMCs from the stem cell graft donor, taken from the stem cell graft. The receptors were gathered from a human donor who donated a stem cell graft to a child with combined immunodeficiency.

J is TRBJ2-3 and V is TRBV28, with TRBD2 as a possible D gene (5 bases). Between the trimmed V and J ends, which lost 8 bases and 3 bases, there was a span of 12 bases. This CDR3 region has 13 residues. From germline, CDR1 is MDHEN and CDR2 SYDVKM. The CDR3 coding sequence is TGTGCCAGCGCCGGGGTCGAGACAGATACGCAGTATTTT. As protein: CASAGVETDTQYF.

This chain links TRBV9 with TRBJ2-6; perhaps TRBD2 as D (6 bases). V was cut by 0 bases and J by 2 bases, with 9 bases left in between. CDR3 length: 16 residues. Per germline, CDR1 SGDLS and CDR2 YYNGEE. The CDR3 sequence: CASSVDGGTGANVLTF. DNA for the CDR3: TGTGCCAGCAGCGTAGACGGAGGGACTGGGGCCAACGTCCTGACTTTC.

This clonotype was recorded many times. The chain carries TRBV14 and TRBJ2-3; D possibly corresponds to TRBD2 (5 bases). V was shortened by 7 bases and J by 6 bases, with 20 bases between the two germline ends. CDR1 is SGHDN, CDR2 FVKESK, per germline. The length of the CDR3 is 15 residues. The CDR3 reads CASTLRRKVVDTQYF. The CDR3, as DNA: TGTGCCAGCACCCTACGGAGGAAGGTCGTCGATACGCAGTATTTT.

The V gene is TRBV6-1, the J gene TRBJ2-3; D possibly corresponds to TRBD2 (5 bases). Germline V gives CDR1 MNHNS, CDR2 SASEGT. The CDR3 covers 13 residues. Trimming stripped 4 bases from V and 5 bases from J, with 10 bases between. The CDR3: CASSVLARDTQYF. The CDR3 nucleotides are TGTGCCAGCAGTGTATTAGCGAGAGATACGCAGTATTTT.

This rearrangement joins TRBV12-3 or TRBV12-4 to TRBJ1-2, with D possibly TRBD1 on 6 matching bases. V was pared by 4 bases and J by 4 bases, with 10 bases between. There are 13 residues in the CDR3. The CDR3 here is CASSWSRGYGYTF. The CDR3 nucleotides are TGTGCCAGCAGTTGGTCCAGGGGCTATGGCTACACCTTC.

In nucleotides, the CDR3 is TGTGCCAGCAGTTATCCCCTGATACGAGATACGCAGTATTTT. Translating it yields CASSYPLIRDTQYF. J is TRBJ2-3 and V is TRBV6-2 or TRBV6-3, with unresolved D. The CDR3 length is 14 residues. Germline V gene lookup returns CDR1 MNHEY and CDR2 SVGEGT. The V end lost 3 bases, the J end lost 5 bases, and 12 bases lay between the germline ends.

This clonotype turned up a few times. The chain joins TRBV7-2 to TRBJ2-1; the match to TRBD2 covers 14 bases. This CDR3 has 22 amino acids. V was pared by 2 bases and J by 2 bases, with 17 bases of the junction left unmatched. The V gene's germline CDR1 is SGHTA and CDR2 FQGNSA. The CDR3 nucleotides read TGTGCCAGCAGCTTACCTCACCCCGGGACTAGCGGGAGTCGGGGCGCCTACAATGAGCAGTTCTTC. Translated: CASSLPHPGTSGSRGAYNEQFF.

The chain uses TRBV11-2 and TRBJ2-7, with a weak D call TRBD1 (6 bases). The CDR3 has 15 amino acids. V was shortened by 5 bases and J by 3 bases, with 17 bases between the two germline ends. Germline V gene lookup returns CDR1 SGHAT and CDR2 FQNNGV. The CDR3 DNA reads TGTGCCAGCAGCCAAACCAACGGACAGTTCTACGAGCAGTACTTC. As protein: CASSQTNGQFYEQYF.

This clonotype came up many times. This rearrangement joins TRBV9 to TRBJ2-7; D unresolved. With 4 bases removed from V and 1 base from J, the gap between germline ends came to 15 bases. This CDR3 has 15 residues. CDR1 is SGDLS and CDR2 is YYNGEE in the germline V gene. This CDR3 reads CASSPSAGGSYEQYF. In nucleotides, the CDR3 is TGTGCCAGCAGCCCCAGTGCAGGCGGATCCTACGAGCAGTACTTC.

This clonotype showed up many times. This rearrangement joins TRBV7-3 to TRBJ2-1; D may be TRBD2 (5 bases). This CDR3 contains 14 residues. The germline V and J ends were trimmed by 2 bases and 8 bases, with 13 bases remaining between them. Germline V gene lookup returns CDR1 SGHTA and CDR2 FQGTGA. The CDR3 bases are TGTGCCAGCAGCTTAGGTCTAGCAAGAGATGAGCAGTTCTTC. It codes for CASSLGLARDEQFF.

Turning to this clonotype: A junction boundary mismatches the germline segment, possibly from a read error. V and J are TRBV27 and TRBJ2-1, with 8 bases identical to TRBD2. CDR3 length equals 13 residues. Germline V gives CDR1 MNHEY, CDR2 SMNVEV (reference sequence). The CDR3 spells CAVFSGTYNEQFF. Here the CDR3 DNA reads TGCGCCGTTTTTAGCGGGACCTACAATGAGCAGTTCTTC.

The V and J genes are TRBV6-5 and TRBJ2-2; a possible D gene is TRBD2 (6 bases). With 2 bases removed from V and 1 base from J, the gap between germline ends came to 8 bases. The CDR3 sequence is 15 residues long. Per germline, CDR1 MNHEY and CDR2 SVGAGI. CDR3 sequence reads: CASSYRGRNTGELFF. For the CDR3, the DNA is TGTGCCAGCAGTTACCGGGGGAGGAACACCGGGGAGCTGTTTTTT.

This clonotype has only a few counts. V usage is TRBV18 and J usage is TRBJ2-7; 9 bases match TRBD1. CDR1 and CDR2 (germline): KGHSH, LQKENI. The junction had 3 bases not matched to a gene; V was cut back by 3 bases and J by 0 bases. There are 15 residues in the CDR3. The CDR3 region is CASSPLTGGSYEQYF. The DNA of the CDR3 is TGTGCCAGCTCACCTCTGACAGGGGGCTCCTACGAGCAGTACTTC.

This clonotype was counted a few times. The V gene is TRBV7-2, the J gene TRBJ1-1; the D gene is possibly TRBD1 (5 bases). Germline values: CDR1 SGHTA, CDR2 FQGNSA. The CDR3 runs 14 residues. Trimming removed 6 bases at V and 0 bases at J, with 11 bases between. The CDR3: CASSLVGVNTEAFF. The CDR3, as DNA: TGTGCCAGCAGTCTGGTGGGGGTGAACACTGAAGCTTTCTTT.

This clonotype was recorded many times. The chain carries TRBV20-1 and TRBJ2-7, with no clear D. V lost 6 bases and J lost 2, with 14 bases in between. The CDR3 totals 13 residues. The germline gives CDR1 DFQATT, CDR2 SNEGSKA (reference sequence). Here the CDR3 DNA reads TGCAGTGCGAGCGACATTGGGGCCTACGAGCAGTACTTC. The encoded protein is CSASDIGAYEQYF.

This clonotype has just a few counts. The chain links TRBV12-3 or TRBV12-4 to TRBJ2-7; D call uncertain. This CDR3 spans 12 amino acids. The ends were cut back, 6 bases at V and 6 bases at J, with 12 bases in the middle. The DNA for the CDR3 is TGTGCCAGCAGCCAAGTCCAGGTCGAGCAGTACTTC. It translates to CASSQVQVEQYF.

The rearrangement links TRBV5-1 to TRBJ2-5; D unresolved. Trimming pared 2 bases from V and 3 bases from J, leaving 8 bases between. CDR3 length: 13 amino acids. The germline gives CDR1 SGHRS, CDR2 YFSETQ. The CDR3 coding sequence is TGCGCCAGCAGCTTCGAACTGGAAGAGACCCAGTACTTC. It yields the protein CASSFELEETQYF.

The chain joins TRBV12-3 or TRBV12-4 to TRBJ1-2; TRBD1 matches 10 bases. Trimming cost V 3 bases and J 7 bases; bases outside gene matches: 5. This CDR3 is built from 14 residues. The CDR3 bases are TGTGCCAGCAGTTTCGGGACAGGGGAGATTGGCTACACCTTC. This translates into CASSFGTGEIGYTF.